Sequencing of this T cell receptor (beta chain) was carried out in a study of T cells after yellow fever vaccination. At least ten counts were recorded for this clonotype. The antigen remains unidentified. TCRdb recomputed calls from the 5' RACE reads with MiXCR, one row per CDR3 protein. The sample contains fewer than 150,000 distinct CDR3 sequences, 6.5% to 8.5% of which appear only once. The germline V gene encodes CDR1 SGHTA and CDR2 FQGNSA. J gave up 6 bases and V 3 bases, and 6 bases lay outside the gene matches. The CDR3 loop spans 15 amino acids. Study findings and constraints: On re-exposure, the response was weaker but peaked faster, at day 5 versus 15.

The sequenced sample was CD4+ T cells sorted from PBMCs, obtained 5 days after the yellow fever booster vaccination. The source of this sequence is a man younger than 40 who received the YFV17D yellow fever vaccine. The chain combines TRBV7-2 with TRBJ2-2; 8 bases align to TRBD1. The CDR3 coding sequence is TGTGCCAGCAGCTTTGTTACACAGGGGGCCGGGGAGCTGTTTTTT. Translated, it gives CASSFVTQGAGELFF.